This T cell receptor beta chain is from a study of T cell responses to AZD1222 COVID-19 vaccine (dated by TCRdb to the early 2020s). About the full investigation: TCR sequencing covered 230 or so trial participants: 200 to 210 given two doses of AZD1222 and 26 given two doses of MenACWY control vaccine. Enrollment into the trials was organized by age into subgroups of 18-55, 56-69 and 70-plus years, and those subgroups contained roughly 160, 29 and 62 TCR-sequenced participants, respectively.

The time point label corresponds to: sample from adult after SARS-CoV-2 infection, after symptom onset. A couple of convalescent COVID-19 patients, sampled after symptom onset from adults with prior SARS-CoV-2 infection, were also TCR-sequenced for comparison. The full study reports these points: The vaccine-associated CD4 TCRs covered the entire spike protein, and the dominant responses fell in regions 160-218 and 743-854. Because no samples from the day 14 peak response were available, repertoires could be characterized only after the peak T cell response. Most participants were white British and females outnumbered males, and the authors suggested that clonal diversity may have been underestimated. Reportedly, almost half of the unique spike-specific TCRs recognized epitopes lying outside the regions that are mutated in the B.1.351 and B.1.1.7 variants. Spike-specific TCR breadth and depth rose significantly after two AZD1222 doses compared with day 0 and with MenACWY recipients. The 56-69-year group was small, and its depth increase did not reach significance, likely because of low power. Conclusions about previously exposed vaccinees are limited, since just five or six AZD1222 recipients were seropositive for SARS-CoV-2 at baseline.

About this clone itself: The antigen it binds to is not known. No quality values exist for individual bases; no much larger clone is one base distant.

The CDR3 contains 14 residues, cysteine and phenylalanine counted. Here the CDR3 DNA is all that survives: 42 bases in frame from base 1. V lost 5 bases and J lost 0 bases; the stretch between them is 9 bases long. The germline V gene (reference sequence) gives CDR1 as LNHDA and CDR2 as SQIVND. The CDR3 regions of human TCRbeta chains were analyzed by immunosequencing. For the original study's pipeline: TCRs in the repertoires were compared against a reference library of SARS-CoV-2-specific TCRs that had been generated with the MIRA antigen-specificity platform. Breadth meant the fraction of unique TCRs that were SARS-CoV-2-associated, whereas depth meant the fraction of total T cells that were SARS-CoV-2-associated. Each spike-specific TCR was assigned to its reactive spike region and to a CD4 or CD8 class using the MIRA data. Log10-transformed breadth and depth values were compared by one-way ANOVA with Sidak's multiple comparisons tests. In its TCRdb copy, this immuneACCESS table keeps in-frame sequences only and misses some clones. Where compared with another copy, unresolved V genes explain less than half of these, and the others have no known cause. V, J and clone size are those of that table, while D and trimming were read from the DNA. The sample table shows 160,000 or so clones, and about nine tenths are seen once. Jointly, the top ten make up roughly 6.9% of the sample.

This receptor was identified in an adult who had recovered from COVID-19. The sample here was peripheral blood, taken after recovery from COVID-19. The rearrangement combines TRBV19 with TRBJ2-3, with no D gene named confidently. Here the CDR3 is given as CASSFLGSTDTQYF. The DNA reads TGTGCCAGTAGTTTCCTTGGGAGCACAGATACGCAGTATTTT.